The source of this T cell receptor (beta chain) is a study of cytomegalovirus exposure and HLA in healthy donors (dated by TCRdb to about 2017). Regarding the research as a whole: An earlier analysis of several hundred of the donors reported about 260 Gb of sequence data and around 120 million unique TCR beta sequences obtained from 150 million to 200 million T cells. Roughly 300 gigabases of sequencing data and approximately 93 million unique TCR sequences were included in an early release covering several hundred HLA-typed donors. Of the roughly 410 genotyped donors, more than 75% were placed in the genetic ancestry cluster associated with self-reported Caucasian donors. The aim of the study was to test whether cataloging public T cell receptors could identify signatures of past pathogen exposure. The T cell repertoires of 666 subjects were profiled by immunosequencing and related to cytomegalovirus serostatus. In addition to the first cohort of 500 to 850 subjects, a separate validation cohort of 120 different subjects was used. To predict cytomegalovirus infection status, the study brought together high-throughput TCR immunosequencing, statistical association of individual TCRs with disease status, and machine learning. To study patterns of TCR occurrence, a later analysis re-analyzed previously published TCR beta repertoires from hundreds of donors and added high-resolution HLA genotyping. Rather than drawing on any new phenotypic data, the later analysis identified candidate immune exposures from TCR beta sequences and the way those sequences occurred across donors. An earlier analysis of approximately 630 of the donors applied high-throughput TCR beta sequencing to assess whether each TCR beta V gene segment acted as functional or pseudogenic. Donor age, sex, ethnicity and CMV serostatus were compiled alongside the repertoire data. In a later genetic analysis, genome-wide SNP genotypes for about three fifths of the 666 donors were used, and that subset was treated as a discovery cohort. All discovery cohort repertoires had been generated on a single sequencing platform. HLA typing included class I and class II loci at four-digit resolution. The number of donors typed differed by locus, with about 620-630 for A, B, C, DRB1 and DQB1, more than 500 for DQA1, about 610 for DPA1, and roughly 450 for DPB1. About 5 DR-DQ haplotypes were handled as single units for association and clustering, since linkage in the cohort was strong. Among 300 to 450 genotyped donors of the cohort, an average of roughly 240,000 unique TCR beta nucleotide sequences were sequenced per donor, 15% to 20% of them non-productive.

From V the trimming removes 2 bases and from J it removes 5 bases, while the gene matches leave 8 bases of the junction unaccounted for. CDR1 and CDR2, per the germline V gene (reference sequence), are GTSNPN and SVGIG. From the cysteine through the phenylalanine, the CDR3 covers 16 amino acids. CDR3 DNA only is kept here, 48 bases in frame from base 1. About this clone itself: This clone's antigen is unknown. Base qualities are not provided; no much larger clone lies one nucleotide away.

The research as a whole found: V-gene and J-gene trimming of TCR beta chains was associated with a missense DCLRE1C variant in a later genetic analysis, and the association was replicated in an independent cohort. In this cohort, only TCR beta chains were sequenced, and detectable features were limited by the absence of alpha or paired-chain data. In vitro tests confirmed that a few of the cytomegalovirus-associated TCR beta chains recognize cytomegalovirus antigens. In a later analysis, several top co-occurrence clusters were reported to appear linked to parvovirus B19, influenza, CMV and Epstein-Barr virus. In both the original and validation cohorts, the classifier was reported to diagnose cytomegalovirus status with high specificity and sensitivity. Specific HLA alleles were associated with 15,000 to 20,000 TCR beta sequences at a false discovery rate of 0.05 in a later analysis. Presence/absence analyses assumed roughly uniform sequencing depth across donors, an assumption that may not hold. A later genetic analysis reported fewer N-insertions in productive TCRs among donors in an Asian-associated ancestry cluster than the roughly 700-donor mean. Most CMV-associated TCR beta chains appeared to be HLA-restricted in a later analysis, and the HLA associations seemed to be driven largely by CMV exposure. A total of fewer than 200 TCR beta chains were listed by the study as associated with cytomegalovirus. In an earlier analysis of 587 of the donors, most TCR beta V segments appeared in productive rearrangements about 90% or about 30% of the time, broadly matching IMGT annotations. A further reported finding was that TCR beta sequences accurately predicted the HLA-A and HLA-B alleles for most subjects in the first cohort. The earlier analysis of 450 to 700 of the donors excluded some 16 rarely observed V segments, including chromosome 9 orphons, because counts were too low. The authors suggested that the approach could potentially be extended to other disease states and immunological phenotypes. Some IMGT-functional V segments, including TRBV6-2 and TRBV6-3, could not be told apart with the 87-base-pair reads, so those segments were excluded. In a later analysis, the rate of TCR association differed among HLA loci, with DRB1 alleles having the most associated TCRs and HLA-C alleles having the fewest. Because HLA typing was missing for some donors at each locus, association tests included only the typed subset. A later analysis found that HLA-associated TCR beta chains were more clonally expanded and had lower generation probabilities than equally common non-associated chains. The only immune exposure information available for the cohort was CMV serostatus. Strong co-occurrence of HLA alleles, especially DR and DQ, made assigning TCR associations to individual alleles difficult. Across donors, most TCR sequences were observed very rarely, whereas some public TCRs were present in many individuals. Linkage disequilibrium might explain the correlated functional status among segregating V segments, but an unknown experimental factor could not be excluded. A cluster of highly shared sequence variants was judged likely to represent a technical artifact of the sequencing pipeline.

The cohort consisted of 600 to 700 healthy bone marrow donors. At the time of sampling, all cohort members were nominally healthy, though unrecorded immune exposures were likely present. The donor was CMV seronegative and belonged to the group of 352 seronegative cohort members. Each donor provided a peripheral blood sample, and peripheral blood mononuclear cells were used for TCR beta sequencing. Genomic DNA was extracted from the blood cell samples with the Qiagen DNeasy Blood Extraction Kit. The library was produced with the immunoSEQ multiplex PCR assay. For the multiplex PCR, a mixture combining 60 forward primers for TCR Vbeta segments and 13 reverse primers for TCR Jbeta segments was used. A multiplex PCR assay on genomic DNA amplified the CDR3 region of rearranged TCR beta genes. On the Illumina HiSeq System, the amplified TCR beta libraries were sequenced as 87-base-pair reads. Turning to the authors' computational methods: A later analysis counted approximately 76 million unique TCR beta chains across the 650 to 800 repertoires, and 9 million to 14 million of these chains were shared by at least two donors. Raw reads were error-corrected and collapsed into unique sequences by a nearest-neighbor algorithm in which closely related sequences were merged to remove PCR and sequencing errors. V, D and J gene segments were assigned by aligning CDR3 sequences to IMGT reference sequences. For a sequence to be retained, a match of at least six nucleotides to both a V gene segment and a J gene segment was required. Rearrangements were classified as productive when the CDR3 lacked stop codons and remained in frame with V and J, and all other rearrangements were classified as non-productive. Following IMGT convention, CDR3 was defined as the stretch from the second conserved V-encoded cysteine up to the conserved J-encoded phenylalanine. The earlier analysis of fewer than 700 of the donors excluded sequences that lacked an unambiguous match to a single V gene segment. In an earlier analysis of 587 of the donors, V segments were called functional above 56.7% productive rearrangements and were called segregating when the between-donor standard deviation exceeded 5%. A statistical classification framework was built for diagnosing cytomegalovirus status from the catalog of TCR beta chain sequences. V and J gene assignment, in a later analysis, came from comparing TCR nucleotide sequences with IMGT/GENE-DB human TR gene sequences. In a later analysis, CDR3 sequences and most-parsimonious VDJ recombination scenarios were assigned using the TCRdist pipeline. In a later analysis, each TCR beta chain was defined by its CDR3 amino acid sequence together with its V-gene family, and reads lacking a unique V-gene family were excluded. As a way to deal with suspected cross-contamination and a sequencing artifact, a later analysis dropped under 600 nucleotide sequences that were highly shared and had low generation probability. In a later analysis, a clonal expansion index was calculated for each public chain from normalized within-repertoire ranks of inferred template counts. Generation probabilities in a later analysis came from a VDJ recombination model fitted to out-of-frame rearrangements, and those results were checked against IGoR. Hypergeometric tests were used in a later analysis to score TCR-TCR, TCR-HLA and TCR-CMV co-occurrence, with a repertoire-size bias correction applied to the TCR pairs. False discovery rates were estimated in a later analysis by permuting HLA or CMV assignments 20 times. In a later analysis, co-occurring TCRs were grouped with DBSCAN, and TCRdist sequence similarity was added when clustering was performed within HLA-allele-positive subsets. Repertoires with fewer than 30,000 or more than 120,000 public chains, plus five repertoires with anomalous nucleotide sharing, were excluded from co-occurrence clustering. Sourced from immuneACCESS, this table was stored by TCRdb with only in-frame sequences that have V and J called. A share of the clones is absent; for the studies checked, an unresolved V gene accounts for under half, and the remainder has no known explanation. From that table come the V and J calls and clone size; the DNA was used to work out D and trimming. This sample gives 150,000 or so clones in total; roughly 85% of them show up just once. The top ten clonotypes cover about 2.1% of the sample.

Here the chain combines TRBV30 and TRBJ2-7, with 14 bases in between that match TRBD2. The sequence was collected from a woman aged 18-30 years in good health and CMV-seronegative. Sequencing was performed on PBMCs. The DNA sequence is TGTGCCTGGAGTCGACTAGCGGGAGGGTATGTGGACGAGCAGTACTTC. Its amino acids are CAWSRLAGGYVDEQYF. The CDR3 plus the reference TRBV30 and TRBJ2-7 genes for the other parts give the full variable domain: SQTIHQWPATLVQPVGSPLSLECTVEGTSNPNLYWYRQAAGRGLQLLFYSVGIGQISSEVPQNLSASRPQDRQFILSSKKLLLSDSGFYLCAWSRLAGGYVDEQYFGPGTRLTVT.